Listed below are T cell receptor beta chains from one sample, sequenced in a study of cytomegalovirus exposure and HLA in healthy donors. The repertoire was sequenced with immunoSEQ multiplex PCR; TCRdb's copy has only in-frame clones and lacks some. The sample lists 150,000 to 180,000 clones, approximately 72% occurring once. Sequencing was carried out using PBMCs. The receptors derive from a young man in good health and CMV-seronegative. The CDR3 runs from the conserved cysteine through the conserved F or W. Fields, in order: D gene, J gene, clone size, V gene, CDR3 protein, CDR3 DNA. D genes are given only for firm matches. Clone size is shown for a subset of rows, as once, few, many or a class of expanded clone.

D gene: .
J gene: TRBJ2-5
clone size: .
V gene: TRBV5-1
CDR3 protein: CASSSGGGRETQYF
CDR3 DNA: TGCGCCAGCAGCTCAGGGGGAGGCCGCGAGACCCAGTACTTC

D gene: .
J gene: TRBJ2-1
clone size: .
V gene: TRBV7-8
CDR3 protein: CASCCGAPLYNEQFF
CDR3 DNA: TGTGCCAGCTGCTGCGGGGCTCCACTCTACAATGAGCAGTTCTTC

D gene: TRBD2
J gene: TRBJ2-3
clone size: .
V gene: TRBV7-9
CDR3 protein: CASSSPGTRSADTQYF
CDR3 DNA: TGTGCCAGCAGCTCCCCCGGGACTAGGTCGGCAGATACGCAGTATTTT

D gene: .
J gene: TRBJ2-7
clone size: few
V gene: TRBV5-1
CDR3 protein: CASSLRTDPYEQYF
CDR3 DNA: TGCGCCAGCAGCTTAAGAACAGATCCCTACGAGCAGTACTTC

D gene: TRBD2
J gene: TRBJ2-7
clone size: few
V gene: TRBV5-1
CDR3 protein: CASSLVRTSTYEQYF
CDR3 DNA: TGCGCCAGCAGCTTGGTTCGGACTAGCACCTACGAGCAGTACTTC

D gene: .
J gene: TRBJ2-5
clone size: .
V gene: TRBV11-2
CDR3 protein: CASSGPETRETQYF
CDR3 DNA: TGTGCCAGCAGCGGCCCCGAGACACGAGAGACCCAGTACTTC

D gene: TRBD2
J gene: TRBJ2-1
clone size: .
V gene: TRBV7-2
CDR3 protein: CASSGGRVPFF
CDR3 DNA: TGTGCCAGTTCTGGCGGGAGGGTCCCGTTCTTC

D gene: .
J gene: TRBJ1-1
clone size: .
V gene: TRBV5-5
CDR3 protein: CASAYRGSTEAFF
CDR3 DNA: TGTGCCAGTGCCTACCGGGGGAGTACTGAAGCTTTCTTT

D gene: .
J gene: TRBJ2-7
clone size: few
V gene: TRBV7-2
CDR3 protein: CASSLGLGGVSSYEQYF
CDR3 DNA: TGTGCCAGCAGCTTAGGTCTTGGCGGGGTTAGCTCCTACGAGCAGTACTTC

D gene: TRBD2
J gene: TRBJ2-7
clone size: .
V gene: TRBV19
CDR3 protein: CASSIERGRPYEQYF
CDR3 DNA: TGTGCCAGTAGTATCGAGCGGGGACGCCCCTACGAGCAGTACTTC

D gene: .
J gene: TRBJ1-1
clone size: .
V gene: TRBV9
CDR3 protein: CASSVRVDSVEAFF
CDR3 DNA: TGTGCCAGCAGCGTTAGAGTGGACTCGGTTGAAGCTTTCTTT

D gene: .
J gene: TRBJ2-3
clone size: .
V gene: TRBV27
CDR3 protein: CASSFGGKDTQYF
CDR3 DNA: TGTGCCAGCAGTTTTGGCGGGAAGGATACGCAGTATTTT

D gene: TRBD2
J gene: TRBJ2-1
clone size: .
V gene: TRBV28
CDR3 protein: CASSRPGLASYNEQFF
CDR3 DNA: TGTGCCAGCAGTCGGCCGGGACTAGCCTCCTACAATGAGCAGTTCTTC

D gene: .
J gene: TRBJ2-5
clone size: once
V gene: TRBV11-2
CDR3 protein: CASSHRDWYQETQYF
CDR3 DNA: TGTGCCAGCAGCCACCGGGACTGGTACCAAGAGACCCAGTACTTC

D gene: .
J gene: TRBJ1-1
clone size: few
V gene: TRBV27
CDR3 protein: CASSLSGQTTEAFF
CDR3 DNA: TGTGCCAGCAGTTTATCTGGACAGACCACTGAAGCTTTCTTT

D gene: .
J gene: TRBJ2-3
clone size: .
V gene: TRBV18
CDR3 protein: CASSSGLFDTDTQYF
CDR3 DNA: TGTGCCAGCTCATCGGGTCTATTCGACACAGATACGCAGTATTTT

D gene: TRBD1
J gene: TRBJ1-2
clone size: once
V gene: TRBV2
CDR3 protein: CATLPYQGGGYTF
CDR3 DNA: TGTGCCACCCTCCCATACCAGGGGGGTGGCTACACCTTC

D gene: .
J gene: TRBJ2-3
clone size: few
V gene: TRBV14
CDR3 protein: CASSQGASDTQYF
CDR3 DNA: TGTGCCAGCAGCCAAGGGGCCTCTGATACGCAGTATTTT

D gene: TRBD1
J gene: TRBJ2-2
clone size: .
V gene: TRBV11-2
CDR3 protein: CASSSPGYRQGSTGELFF
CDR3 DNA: TGTGCCAGCAGCTCTCCCGGCTATAGACAGGGAAGCACCGGGGAGCTGTTTTTT

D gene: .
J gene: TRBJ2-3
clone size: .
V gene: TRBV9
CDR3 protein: CASSVVGVGNTDTQYF
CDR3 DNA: TGTGCCAGCAGCGTAGTAGGGGTTGGAAACACAGATACGCAGTATTTT

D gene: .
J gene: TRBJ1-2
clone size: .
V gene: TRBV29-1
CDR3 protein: CSGRTDIYGYTF
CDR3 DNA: TGCAGCGGACGGACGGACATATATGGCTACACCTTC

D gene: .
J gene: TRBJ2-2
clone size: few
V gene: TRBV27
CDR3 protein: CASYTSTEGATTGELFF
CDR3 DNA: TGTGCGTCATACACCTCTACGGAGGGGGCAACAACCGGGGAGCTGTTTTTT

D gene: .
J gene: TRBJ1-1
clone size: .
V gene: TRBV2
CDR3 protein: CASSEDSLNTEAFF
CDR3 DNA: TGTGCCAGCAGTGAAGACAGTCTGAACACTGAAGCTTTCTTT

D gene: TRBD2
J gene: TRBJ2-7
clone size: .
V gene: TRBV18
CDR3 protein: CASSPGGRATYEQYF
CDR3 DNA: TGTGCCAGCTCACCAGGCGGGAGGGCCACCTACGAGCAGTACTTC

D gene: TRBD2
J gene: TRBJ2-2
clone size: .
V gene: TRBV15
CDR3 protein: CATSPRAGGGTGELFF
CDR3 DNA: TGTGCCACCAGCCCACGGGCGGGAGGGGGGACCGGGGAGCTGTTTTTT

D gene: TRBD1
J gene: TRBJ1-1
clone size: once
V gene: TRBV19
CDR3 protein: CASSSGTGVTEAFF
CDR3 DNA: TGTGCCAGTAGTTCTGGGACAGGGGTGACTGAAGCTTTCTTT

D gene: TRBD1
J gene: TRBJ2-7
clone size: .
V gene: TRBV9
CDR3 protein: CASSGWGQSSYEQYF
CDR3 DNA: TGTGCCAGCAGCGGATGGGGACAGAGCTCCTACGAGCAGTACTTC

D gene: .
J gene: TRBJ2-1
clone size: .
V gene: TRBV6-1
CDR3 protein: CASSEAQVSNEQFF
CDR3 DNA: TGTGCCAGCAGTGAAGCACAGGTCAGCAATGAGCAGTTCTTC